These 17 T cell receptor beta chains were sequenced from one sample in a study of glioma-infiltrating T cells. TCR alpha and beta CDR3 regions were amplified from RNA using iRepertoire nested multiplex PCR. TCRdb recomputed calls from the multiplex PCR reads with MiXCR, one row per CDR3 protein. This sample has a few hundred thousand distinct CDR3 sequences; approximately 42% occur once, and the top ten carry around 12%. The sequencing sample was made of glioma tissue, nonneoplastic brain tissue, or PBMCs (not recorded which). These receptors came from a human donor with low-grade glioma or glioblastoma, undergoing nonglioma brain surgery, or in good health (not recorded which).

The chain links TRBV28 to TRBJ1-4, with 7 positions matching TRBD1. The junction had 5 bases not matched to a gene; V was cut back by 6 bases and J by 4 bases. This CDR3 has 14 amino acids. Germline-derived CDR1 and CDR2 are MDHEN and SYDVKM. CDR3 DNA sequence: TGTGCCAGCAGGGCAACAGGGGTTAATGAAAAACTGTTTTTT. Encoded protein: CASRATGVNEKLFF. The full variable domain, in which reference TRBV28 and TRBJ1-4 provide the parts outside the CDR3, is DVKVTQSSRYLVKRTGEKVFLECVQDMDHENMFWYRQDPGLGLRLIYFSYDVKMKEKGDIPEGYSVSREKKERFSLILESASTNQTSMYLCASRATGVNEKLFFGSGTQLSVL.

This clonotype was picked up a small number of times. The rearrangement links TRBV20-1 to TRBJ2-3, with D possibly being TRBD2 (7 bases). The CDR3 has 15 amino acids. The ends were cut back, 3 bases at V and 6 bases at J, with 19 bases in the middle. Germline V gene sequence: CDR1 DFQATT, CDR2 SNEGSKA (reference sequence). The CDR3 nucleotides are TGCAGTGCTAGGGGGGGGGGCCCTGGGGATGATACGCAGTATTTT. It yields the protein CSARGGGPGDDTQYF.

This clonotype has only a few counts. The CDR3 here is CASTGPTYSYEQYF. For the CDR3, the DNA is TGTGCCAGCACAGGCCCAACTTACTCCTACGAGCAGTACTTC. The chain links TRBV12-3 or TRBV12-4 to TRBJ2-7, with no clear D. This CDR3 comprises 14 residues. Between the trimmed V and J ends, which lost 7 bases and 0 bases, there was a span of 13 bases.

J is TRBJ2-1 and V is TRBV7-3, with 10 bases matching TRBD2. The junction had 7 bases not matched to a gene; V was cut back by 7 bases and J by 1 base. The CDR3 totals 16 residues. Germline loops: CDR1 SGHTA, CDR2 FQGTGA. CDR3 residues: CASTRLAGESYNEQFF. The DNA of the CDR3 is TGTGCCAGCACCCGACTAGCGGGTGAGTCCTACAATGAGCAGTTCTTC.

The V and J genes are TRBV7-6 and TRBJ1-1, with D hard to call. Per the germline V gene, CDR1 is SGHVS and CDR2 is FNYEAQ. Trimming cost V 5 bases and J 0 bases, with 7 bases left between them. The CDR3 contains 13 residues. The CDR3 DNA reads as TGTGCCAGCAGCAACCAGGTGAACACTGAAGCTTTCTTT. Translation gives CASSNQVNTEAFF.

The chain couples TRBV29-1 to TRBJ2-1; maybe TRBD2 (6 bases). The germline V and J ends were trimmed by 1 base and 0 bases, with 16 bases remaining between them. The CDR3 totals 17 residues. Germline V gene data show CDR1 as SQVTM and CDR2 as ANQGSEA. The CDR3 sequence: CSVEGVAAYSSYNEQFF. The CDR3, as DNA: TGCAGCGTTGAAGGGGTAGCGGCGTATAGCTCCTACAATGAGCAGTTCTTC.

This rearrangement joins TRBV7-9 to TRBJ2-1; D is possibly TRBD1 (6 bases). Per the germline V gene, CDR1 is SEHNR and CDR2 is FQNEAQ (reference sequence). V lost 5 bases and J 8 bases, leaving 25 bases between the germline ends. This CDR3 is 17 amino acids long. CDR3 nucleotide sequence: TGTGCCAGCAGCCCTAAGAGCGGCCGCCAGGGGCTCGATGAGCAGTTCTTC. It translates to CASSPKSGRQGLDEQFF.

This clonotype was detected ten times or more. The gene calls are TRBV7-2 and TRBJ2-7; 11 bases align to TRBD2. This CDR3 is built from 15 residues. The V segment lost 2 bases and the J segment 5 bases; nucleotides outside the gene matches: 5. Germline-derived CDR1 and CDR2 are SGHTA and FQGNSA. The CDR3 DNA reads TGTGCCAGCAGCTTAAATACACTAGCGGGGGACGAGCAGTACTTC. Protein: CASSLNTLAGDEQYF.

A word on this clonotype: Its ends do not fully match the called genes, so a read error is possible. This sequence joins TRBV28 and TRBJ2-7; D not resolved. The CDR3 is made up of 12 amino acids. Germline V gives CDR1 MDHEN, CDR2 SYDVKM. The chain's CDR3 is CTSSERLYGQYF. As DNA, the CDR3 is TGTACCAGCAGTGAAAGGCTCTACGGGCAGTACTTC.

The gene calls are TRBV7-2 and TRBJ2-5; 12 nucleotides line up with TRBD2. The V gene end was trimmed by 2 bases and the J gene end by 4 bases; junction bases not matched to a gene: 5. CDR3 length equals 16 residues. CDR1 and CDR2 (germline): SGHTA, FQGNSA. The CDR3 nucleotides are TGTGCCAGCAGCTTATACCCGGGACTAGCGGGAGAGACCCAGTACTTC. Its protein is CASSLYPGLAGETQYF. The variable domain in full, completed from reference TRBV7-2 and TRBJ2-5, reads GAGVSQSPSNKVTEKGKDVELRCDPISGHTALYWYRQSLGQGLEFLIYFQGNSAPDKSGLPSDRFSAERTGGSVSTLTIQRTQQEDSAVYLCASSLYPGLAGETQYFGPGTRLLVL.

This clonotype was seen repeatedly, ten times or more. This chain links TRBV20-1 with TRBJ1-5; D is perhaps TRBD1 (5 bases). Trimming cost V 3 bases and J 0 bases, with 9 bases left between them. The CDR3 loop spans 14 amino acids. Germline lookup yields CDR1 DFQATT and CDR2 SNEGSKA (reference sequence). In DNA, the CDR3 is TGCAGTGCTAGTAGAGGGGTTAGCAATCAGCCCCAGCATTTT. This encodes CSASRGVSNQPQHF.

There are a few counts of this clonotype. The chain uses TRBV19 and TRBJ1-3, with TRBD1 identical over 8 bases. Trimming took 7 bases from V and 4 from J; bases not matched to a gene: 12. Per germline, CDR1 LNHDA and CDR2 SQIVND (reference sequence). This CDR3 has 16 residues. The CDR3 protein is CASTKDRAGSGNTIYF. The CDR3 region has the DNA TGTGCCAGTACCAAGGACAGGGCAGGTTCCGGAAACACCATATATTTT.

This clonotype was recorded a few times. The genes are TRBV27 and TRBJ2-7; 10 bases align to TRBD1. Unmatched junction bases numbered 9, after V lost 6 bases and J lost 7 bases. This CDR3 comprises 14 residues. Germline assignment: CDR1 MNHEY and CDR2 SMNVEV (reference sequence). The CDR3 sequence is CASRTGTGVREQYF. CDR3 DNA sequence: TGTGCCAGCAGAACCGGGACAGGGGTACGTGAGCAGTACTTC.

The chain uses TRBV5-4 and TRBJ2-3; perhaps TRBD2 as D (6 bases). V was trimmed by 4 bases and J by 4 bases, leaving 19 bases between them. The CDR3 runs 16 residues. CDR1 is SGHNT and CDR2 is YYREEE in the germline V gene (reference sequence). CDR3 sequence (DNA): TGTGCCAGCAGCCCCGGTTCGGTCCCGGGGGCAGATACGCAGTATTTT. This translates into CASSPGSVPGADTQYF.

A note on this clonotype: With a much larger clone just one base away, this may be a read error. This rearrangement joins TRBV27 to TRBJ2-1; D perhaps matches TRBD1 (5 bases). This CDR3 spans 17 amino acids. The germline V gene encodes CDR1 MNHEY and CDR2 SMNVEV (reference sequence). V gave up 5 bases and J gave up 10 bases, with 27 bases separating them. CDR3 protein: CASSRYNSRTQGTEQFF. CDR3 DNA sequence: TGTGCCAGCAGTCGGTACAACTCCAGAACTCAGGGTACCGAGCAGTTCTTC.

In this sample, this clonotype turned up a few times. The chain carries TRBV28 and TRBJ2-2, with 11 nucleotides matching TRBD1. Unmatched junction bases numbered 7, after V lost 5 bases and J lost 5 bases. The germline gives CDR1 MDHEN, CDR2 SYDVKM. The CDR3 is 16 amino acids. CDR3 in amino acids: CASSTRTGGRTGELFF. In nucleotides, the CDR3 is TGTGCCAGCAGTACCCGGACAGGGGGCCGGACCGGGGAGCTGTTTTTT.

This clonotype was detected many times. The chain couples TRBV5-1 to TRBJ1-2, with D possibly TRBD1 on 5 matching bases. CDR1 SGHRS and CDR2 YFSETQ come from the germline V gene. The CDR3 is 15 amino acids. V lost 0 bases and J 1 base, leaving 10 bases between the germline ends. The CDR3: CASSLGQTINYGYTF. Here the CDR3 DNA reads TGCGCCAGCAGCTTGGGACAGACGATTAACTATGGCTACACCTTC.